The clone carrying this TCR beta chain was found many times. Antigen: not known. A template switching step contributed a universal primer site, while unique molecular identifiers were present in the cDNA. Each CDR3 protein gets one entry after TCRdb re-called the 5' RACE reads with MiXCR. Altogether hundreds of thousands of distinct CDR3 sequences are present, around 6.9% being singletons, with the ten largest covering just under 2%. The data were taken from a study of identical twins. Germline V gene data show CDR1 as SGHAT and CDR2 as FQNNGV. There are 14 residues in the CDR3. Trimming took 0 bases from V and 1 from J, leaving 6 bases between them. Study-wide findings and caveats: High-abundance cord blood beta clonotypes had fewer insertions; memory repertoires showed none. Conclusions relied on cross-sectional statistical analysis, not following the same donors.

These data are also associated with another study on yellow fever vaccine responses in identical twins.

This chain links TRBV11-2 with TRBJ1-1; D ambiguous. Source material: memory (CD45RO+) T cells sorted from blood. The origin of this receptor is a woman between 18 and 29 years old in good health. The CDR3 nucleotides are TGTGCCAGCAGCTTAGATGGTGGGAACACTGAAGCTTTCTTT. Amino acids: CASSLDGGNTEAFF. Based on the CDR3 plus reference TRBV11-2 and TRBJ1-1, the full variable domain is EAGVAQSPRYKIIEKRQSVAFWCNPISGHATLYWYQQILGQGPKLLIQFQNNGVVDDSQLPKDRFSAERLKGVDSTLKIQPAKLEDSAVYLCASSLDGGNTEAFFGQGTRLTVV.